This TCR beta chain derives from a study of T-cell reconstitution after alpha-beta-depleted transplantation in children. Notes on the study in general: It was surviving recipient T cells and thymic progenitors that gave some patients high TCRbeta diversity at day 60. By about two months after transplant, alpha-beta T cells reportedly arose from several hundred graft clones that had expanded. Diversity and T-cell counts at one year after transplant derived mostly from new T cells.

V lost 1 base, J lost 5 bases, and 17 bases lay in between. CDR3 size: 17 residues. Germline assignment: CDR1 SGHVS and CDR2 FQNEAQ. For TCRbeta, the library was prepared with unique molecular identifiers. TCRdb reanalysed the PCR reads using MiXCR and keeps one entry per CDR3 protein. The sample has around 300,000 distinct CDR3 sequences; roughly 9.1% are singletons. As for this clonotype: Its antigen is still unknown.

The chain couples TRBV7-8 to TRBJ2-2, with no clear D. The source is a boy less than two years old with acute myeloid leukemia, due to receive a stem cell transplant. Source: PBMCs, taken before TCRalphabeta/CD19-depleted stem cell transplant. CDR3 nucleotides: TGTGCCAGCAGCTTAGTCCCATCATCGTTGAGAACCGGGGAGCTGTTTTTT. This codes for CASSLVPSSLRTGELFF.